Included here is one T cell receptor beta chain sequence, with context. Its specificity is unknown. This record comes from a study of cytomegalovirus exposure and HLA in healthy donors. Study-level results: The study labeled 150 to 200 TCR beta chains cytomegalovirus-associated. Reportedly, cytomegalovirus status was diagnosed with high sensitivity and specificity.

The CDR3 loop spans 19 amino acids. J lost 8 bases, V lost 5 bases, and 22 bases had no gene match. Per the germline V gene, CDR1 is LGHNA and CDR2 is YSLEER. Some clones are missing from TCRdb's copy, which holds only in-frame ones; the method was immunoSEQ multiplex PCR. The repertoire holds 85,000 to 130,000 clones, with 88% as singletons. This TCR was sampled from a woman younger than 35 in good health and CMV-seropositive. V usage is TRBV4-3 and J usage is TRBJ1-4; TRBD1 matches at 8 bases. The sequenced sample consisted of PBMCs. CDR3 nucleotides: TGCGCCAGCAGCTGGGCCGACACGGGACAGGCCGCGCCGGCCGAAAAACTGTTTTTT. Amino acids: CASSWADTGQAAPAEKLFF.